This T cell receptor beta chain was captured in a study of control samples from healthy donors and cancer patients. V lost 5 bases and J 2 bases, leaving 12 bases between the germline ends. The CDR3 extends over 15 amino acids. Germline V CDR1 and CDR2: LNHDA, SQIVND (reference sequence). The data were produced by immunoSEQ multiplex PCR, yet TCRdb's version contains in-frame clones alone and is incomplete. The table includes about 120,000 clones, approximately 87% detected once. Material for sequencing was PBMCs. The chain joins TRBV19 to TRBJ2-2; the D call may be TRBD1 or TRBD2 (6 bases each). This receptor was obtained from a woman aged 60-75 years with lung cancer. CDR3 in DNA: TGTGCCAGTAGTTTCAGGGGAGGTAACACCGGGGAGCTGTTTTTT. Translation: CASSFRGGNTGELFF.